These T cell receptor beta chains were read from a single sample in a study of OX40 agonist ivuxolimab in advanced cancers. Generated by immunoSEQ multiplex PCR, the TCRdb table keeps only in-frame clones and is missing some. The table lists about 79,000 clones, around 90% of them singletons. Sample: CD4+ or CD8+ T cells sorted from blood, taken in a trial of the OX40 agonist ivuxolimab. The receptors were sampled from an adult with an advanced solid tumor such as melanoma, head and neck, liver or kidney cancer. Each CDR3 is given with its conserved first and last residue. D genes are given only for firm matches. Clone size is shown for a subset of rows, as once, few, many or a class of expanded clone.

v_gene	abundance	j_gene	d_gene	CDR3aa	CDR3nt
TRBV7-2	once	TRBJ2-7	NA	CASSSIATYEQYF	TGTGCCAGCAGCTCCATAGCGACCTACGAGCAGTACTTC
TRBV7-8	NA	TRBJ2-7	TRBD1	CASSLGQGAYEQYF	TGTGCCAGCAGCCTGGGACAGGGGGCATACGAGCAGTACTTC
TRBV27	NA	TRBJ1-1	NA	CASSLGRMNTEAFF	TGTGCCAGCAGTTTAGGACGGATGAACACTGAAGCTTTCTTT
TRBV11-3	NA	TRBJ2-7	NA	CASSLRGSPGYEQYF	TGTGCCAGCAGTTTAAGGGGGAGTCCGGGCTACGAGCAGTACTTC
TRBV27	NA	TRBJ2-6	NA	CASSVISGANVLTF	TGTGCCAGCAGTGTAATCTCTGGGGCCAACGTCCTGACTTTC
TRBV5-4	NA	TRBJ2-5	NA	CASSLLLGKETQYF	TGTGCCAGCAGCTTGTTACTAGGGAAAGAGACCCAGTACTTC
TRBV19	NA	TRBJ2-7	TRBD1	CASSARTGSSYEQYF	TGTGCCAGTAGTGCCCGGACAGGGAGTTCCTACGAGCAGTACTTC
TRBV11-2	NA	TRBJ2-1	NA	CASSLDRRGLYNEQFF	TGTGCCAGCAGCTTAGATCGCCGGGGACTCTACAATGAGCAGTTCTTC
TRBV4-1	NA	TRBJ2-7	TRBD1	CASSQVTGQYYEQYF	TGCGCCAGCAGCCAGGTTACGGGACAGTACTACGAGCAGTACTTC
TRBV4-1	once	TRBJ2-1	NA	CASSQDRGAYNEQFF	TGCGCCAGCAGCCAAGATCGGGGGGCGTACAATGAGCAGTTCTTC
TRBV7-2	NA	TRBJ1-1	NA	CASSFGQSGTEAFF	TGTGCCAGCAGTTTTGGACAGTCAGGCACTGAAGCTTTCTTT
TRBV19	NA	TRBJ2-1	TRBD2	CARGLAGSSYNEQFF	TGTGCCAGGGGACTAGCGGGAAGCTCCTACAATGAGCAGTTCTTC
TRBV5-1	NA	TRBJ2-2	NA	CASSLALPTGELFF	TGCGCCAGCAGCTTGGCTCTACCCACCGGGGAGCTGTTTTTT
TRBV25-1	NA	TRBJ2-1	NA	CASSDPSNEQFF	TGTGCCAGCAGTGACCCTAGCAATGAGCAGTTCTTC